This passage covers 30 T cell receptor beta chains from one sample sequenced in a study of shared clonotypes between healthy human individuals. Sequencing was performed with immunoSEQ multiplex PCR; in TCRdb, only in-frame clones are kept and a portion is missing. The data show millions of clones, around nine tenths seen once. Sequencing was performed on naive CD4+ T cells sorted from blood. The subset here: CD45RA+ positively selected. Every receptor here comes from a man aged 18 to 29 in good health.

CDR3 DNA: TGTGCCACCAGGGCCGTCTGGGGCTACACCTTC. This codes for CATRAVWGYTF. The rearrangement uses TRBV28 and TRBJ1-2, with D possibly being TRBD1 (5 bases). V was pared by 10 bases and J by 8 bases, with 14 bases between. The CDR3 is 11 amino acids. CDR1 MDHEN and CDR2 SYDVKM come from the germline V gene.

This clone was counted a few times. The chain employs TRBV6-5 and TRBJ1-6, with a tentative D call TRBD1 (5 bases). The germline V and J ends were trimmed by 5 bases and 7 bases, with 12 bases remaining between them. CDR3 size: 14 residues. Germline assignment: CDR1 MNHEY and CDR2 SVGAGI. In DNA, the CDR3 is TGTGCCAGCAGTCCCCCCAGGGAGAATTCACCCCTCCACTTT. Residues: CASSPPRENSPLHF.

V gene TRBV4-1 combines with J gene TRBJ1-5; a possible D gene is TRBD1 (5 bases). Germline lookup yields CDR1 MGHRA and CDR2 YSYEKL. The length of the CDR3 is 16 residues. The ends were cut back, 5 bases at V and 0 bases at J, with 14 bases in the middle. CDR3 sequence reads: CASSDGAAYSNQPQHF. CDR3 bases: TGCGCCAGCAGCGACGGGGCAGCATATAGCAATCAGCCCCAGCATTTT.

The chain has TRBV4-1 and TRBJ2-1, with 15 nucleotides matching TRBD2. J gave up 4 bases and V 2 bases, and 9 bases lay outside the gene matches. CDR3 size: 19 residues. Germline values: CDR1 MGHRA, CDR2 YSYEKL. As DNA, the CDR3 is TGCGCCAGCAGCCAACCGGGACTAGCGGGAGGAGGGGTATACAATGAGCAGTTCTTC. Translation: CASSQPGLAGGGVYNEQFF.

This chain links TRBV18 with TRBJ1-5; D is uncertain. Germline-derived CDR1 and CDR2 are KGHSH and LQKENI. CDR3 size: 15 residues. Trimming shortened V by 1 base and J by 3 bases, and 10 bases separated the two germline ends. In nucleotides, the CDR3 is TGTGCCAGCTCACCACAAGGGCCACCCAATCAGCCCCAGCATTTT. Protein: CASSPQGPPNQPQHF. Using reference TRBV18 and TRBJ1-5 for the parts outside the CDR3, the full variable domain is NAGVMQNPRHLVRRRGQEARLRCSPMKGHSHVYWYRQLPEEGLKFMVYLQKENIIDESGMPKERFSAEFPKEGPSILRIQQVVRGDSAAYFCASSPQGPPNQPQHFGDGTRLSIL.

The rearrangement uses TRBV9 and TRBJ2-1; either TRBD1 or TRBD2 may fit D (5 bases each). The CDR3 runs to 16 residues. CDR1 is SGDLS, CDR2 YYNGEE, per germline. V lost 0 bases and J 4 bases, leaving 14 bases between the germline ends. The CDR3 loop reads CASSVAGLGSYNEQFF. In DNA, the CDR3 is TGTGCCAGCAGCGTAGCGGGGCTAGGGAGTTACAATGAGCAGTTCTTC.

The chain carries TRBV5-6 and TRBJ1-3, with 9 bases matching TRBD1. The germline CDR1 and CDR2 sequences are SGHDT and YYEEEE. With 4 bases clipped from V and 2 bases from J, the junction kept 7 bases outside the gene matches. This CDR3 has 16 residues. CDR3 DNA: TGTGCCAGCAGCCCGGACAGGGGATCTACTGGAAACACCATATATTTT. This translates into CASSPDRGSTGNTIYF.

A note on this clone: Other nucleotide sequences from this sample produce the same CDR3. This sequence joins TRBV7-2 and TRBJ2-3, with D hard to call. Per germline, CDR1 SGHTA and CDR2 FQGNSA. This CDR3 comprises 11 residues. V lost 3 bases, J lost 6 bases, and 4 bases lay in between. The CDR3 loop is CASSFSDTQYF. The CDR3 DNA is TGTGCCAGCAGCTTCTCTGATACGCAGTATTTT.

The chain links TRBV4-1 to TRBJ1-2; D is perhaps TRBD1 (5 bases). The CDR3 totals 16 residues. The ends were cut back, 1 base at V and 4 bases at J, with 16 bases in the middle. CDR1 is MGHRA, CDR2 YSYEKL, per germline. As DNA, the CDR3 is TGCGCCAGCAGCCAAGTAGGGGTTATAACAGGCTATGGCTACACCTTC. It translates to CASSQVGVITGYGYTF.

This clone was observed a single time. The chain has TRBV14 and TRBJ1-1; possibly TRBD1 for D (5 bases). The V gene lost 1 base and the J gene lost 5 bases, with 8 bases spanning the gap. This CDR3 is 13 amino acids long. Germline values: CDR1 SGHDN, CDR2 FVKESK. The CDR3 DNA reads as TGTGCCAGCAGCCAAGTAGGGGCTACTGAAGCTTTCTTT. This translates into CASSQVGATEAFF.

The chain carries TRBV30 and TRBJ2-7, with TRBD1 identical over 11 bases. Germline values: CDR1 GTSNPN, CDR2 SVGIG (reference sequence). V shed 2 bases, J shed 9 bases, and the junction held 6 bases outside the gene matches. This CDR3 comprises 13 residues. In nucleotides, the CDR3 is TGTGCCTGGAGTCGGGACAGGGGGATTGGGCAGTACTTC. This encodes CAWSRDRGIGQYF.

V and J are TRBV11-3 and TRBJ2-7; D is unclear. The ends were cut back, 1 base at V and 3 bases at J, with 7 bases in the middle. Germline CDR1 SGHNT, CDR2 YENEEA. The CDR3 contains 13 residues. This CDR3 reads CASSLGEDYEQYF. The CDR3 DNA is TGTGCCAGCAGCTTAGGAGAGGACTACGAGCAGTACTTC.

CDR3 loop: CASRKVGGPNEKLFF. CDR3 in DNA: TGTGCCAGCAGAAAGGTTGGGGGACCCAATGAAAAACTGTTTTTT. This sequence joins TRBV7-2 and TRBJ1-4; D possibly corresponds to TRBD1 (5 bases). Germline values: CDR1 SGHTA, CDR2 FQGNSA. The CDR3 sequence is 15 residues long. Trimming stripped 6 bases from V and 5 bases from J, with 16 bases between.

Remarks on this clone: The sample has other DNA sequences that encode this CDR3 too. The V and J genes are TRBV5-1 and TRBJ2-1; 13 positions agree with TRBD2. Trimming took 5 bases from V and 1 from J; bases not matched to a gene: 3. CDR3 length equals 16 residues. Germline V gene data show CDR1 as SGHRS and CDR2 as YFSETQ. The CDR3 nucleotides are TGCGCCAGCAGTCGGACTAGCGGGAGTTCCTACAATGAGCAGTTCTTC. It translates to CASSRTSGSSYNEQFF.

The rearrangement links TRBV4-1 to TRBJ1-2, with TRBD1 matching 9 bases. This CDR3 contains 17 residues. Germline V gene sequence: CDR1 MGHRA, CDR2 YSYEKL. V trimming: 2 bases; J trimming: 2 bases; junction bases outside the gene matches: 9. In nucleotides, the CDR3 is TGCGCCAGCAGCCAACCGGGACAGGGCAAAGTCAACTATGGCTACACCTTC. Its translation: CASSQPGQGKVNYGYTF.

The chain has TRBV5-1 and TRBJ2-1, with D uncertain. The germline V and J ends were trimmed by 1 base and 5 bases, with 13 bases remaining between them. This CDR3 has 15 amino acids. Germline V gene sequence: CDR1 SGHRS, CDR2 YFSETQ. The CDR3 spells CASSLWAGRNNEQFF. CDR3 bases: TGCGCCAGCAGCTTGTGGGCAGGAAGAAACAATGAGCAGTTCTTC.

Notes on this clone: The germline gene is not matched at one end of the junction; a read error may be the cause. Other DNA sequences in the sample encode the same CDR3. The chain employs TRBV7-7 and TRBJ2-5, with D perhaps TRBD2 (6 bases). CDR3 length: 14 residues. Germline V gene sequence: CDR1 SSHAT, CDR2 FNYEAQ (reference sequence). The CDR3: CASSLAGLQETQYF. The DNA for the CDR3 is TGTGCTAGCAGCTTAGCAGGACTACAAGAGACCCAGTACTTC.

The J gene is TRBJ1-6, the V gene TRBV6-5, with D possibly TRBD1 on 5 matching bases. V dropped 7 bases and J dropped 6 bases, with 13 bases sitting between them. The CDR3 length is 14 residues. The V gene's germline CDR1 is MNHEY and CDR2 SVGAGI. The DNA of the CDR3 is TGTGCCAGCAAAATTACAGGCTCTAATTCACCCCTCCACTTT. Its protein product is CASKITGSNSPLHF.

The CDR3 is CASSLRLAGGMYEQYF. CDR3 coding DNA: TGTGCCAGCAGCTTAAGACTAGCGGGAGGTATGTACGAGCAGTACTTC. The V gene is TRBV7-2, the J gene TRBJ2-7, with 13 bases matching TRBD2. The CDR3 totals 16 residues. CDR1 is SGHTA and CDR2 is FQGNSA in the germline V gene. With 2 bases clipped from V and 4 bases from J, the junction kept 5 bases outside the gene matches.

This clone appeared a single time. The chain has TRBV19 and TRBJ2-1; TRBD1 is a possible D gene (5 bases). Trimming shortened V by 7 bases and J by 9 bases, and 16 bases separated the two germline ends. Germline CDR1 LNHDA, CDR2 SQIVND (reference sequence). CDR3 length: 13 residues. CDR3 in amino acids: CASTIFLGAEQFF. The CDR3 nucleotides are TGTGCCAGTACCATATTCCTAGGGGCTGAGCAGTTCTTC.

The gene calls are TRBV11-2 and TRBJ2-5; D is perhaps TRBD1 or TRBD2 (5 bases each). CDR3 length equals 15 residues. CDR1 is SGHAT, CDR2 FQNNGV, per germline. The V and J ends lost 5 bases and 1 base respectively, with 14 bases between them. The CDR3: CASSQNTGGQETQYF. CDR3 nucleotides: TGTGCCAGCAGCCAAAACACTGGGGGCCAAGAGACCCAGTACTTC.

On this clone: Other nucleotide sequences from this sample produce the same CDR3. The rearrangement joins TRBV20-1 to TRBJ2-1; TRBD1 is a possible D gene (7 bases). The CDR3 has 11 residues. Trimming stripped 6 bases from V and 6 bases from J, with 9 bases between. In germline, CDR1 is DFQATT, CDR2 SNEGSKA (reference sequence). In nucleotides, the CDR3 is TGCAGTGCCAGGGGGGTCAATGAGCAGTTCTTC. Amino acid sequence: CSARGVNEQFF.

Concerning this clone itself: Distinct nucleotide sequences in the sample also encode this CDR3. V is TRBV19 and J is TRBJ2-3; D perhaps matches TRBD2 (6 bases). The CDR3 consists of 13 residues. Germline V gene data show CDR1 as LNHDA and CDR2 as SQIVND (reference sequence). Trimming removed 6 bases from V and 1 base from J, with 8 bases in between. CDR3 DNA: TGTGCCAGTAGCGGGGGTCGCACAGATACGCAGTATTTT. This sequence encodes CASSGGRTDTQYF. Filled out from reference TRBV19 and TRBJ2-3, the complete variable domain reads DGGITQSPKYLFRKEGQNVTLSCEQNLNHDAMYWYRQDPGQGLRLIYYSQIVNDFQKGDIAEGYSVSREKKESFPLTVTSAQKNPTAFYLCASSGGRTDTQYFGPGTRLTVL.

This chain uses TRBV10-1 with TRBJ2-7, with 7 bases that match TRBD1. The CDR3 spans 15 residues. Germline V gene sequence: CDR1 WNHNN, CDR2 SYGVQD (reference sequence). J gave up 4 bases and V 7 bases, and 13 bases lay outside the gene matches. CDR3 in DNA: TGCGCCAGCATCACCATCCCGGGACAGCCTTACGAGCAGTACTTC. Residues: CASITIPGQPYEQYF.

The chain links TRBV7-2 to TRBJ2-1, with D perhaps matching TRBD1 (5 bases). V lost 2 bases and J 10 bases, leaving 12 bases between the germline ends. Germline lookup yields CDR1 SGHTA and CDR2 FQGNSA. This CDR3 has 13 residues. The CDR3 loop reads CASSLQGSREQFF. The CDR3 coding sequence is TGTGCCAGCAGCTTACAGGGAAGCAGGGAGCAGTTCTTC.

This chain joins TRBV11-2 and TRBJ2-6; 8 bases match TRBD1. Germline V gene sequence: CDR1 SGHAT, CDR2 FQNNGV. The CDR3 sequence is 18 residues long. V lost 1 base and J lost 0; bases outside the gene matches: 5. CDR3 in DNA: TGTGCCAGCAGCTTAGGGACAGGGACTGGCTCTGGGGCCAACGTCCTGACTTTC. This sequence encodes CASSLGTGTGSGANVLTF.

The chain employs TRBV4-1 and TRBJ2-3; 8 bases are a match to TRBD2. Germline assignment: CDR1 MGHRA and CDR2 YSYEKL. The V and J ends lost 0 bases and 4 bases, in that order; junction bases with no gene match: 9. CDR3 length: 17 amino acids. The DNA of the CDR3 is TGCGCCAGCAGCCAAGATGAATCGGGGGGGCGATCAGATACGCAGTATTTT. The encoded protein is CASSQDESGGRSDTQYF.

V usage is TRBV6-5 and J usage is TRBJ2-7; 10 nucleotides align to TRBD1. The CDR3 loop spans 15 amino acids. CDR1 is MNHEY, CDR2 SVGAGI, per germline. With V trimmed by 6 bases and J by 2 bases, 7 bases remained unmatched. The CDR3 sequence: CASRRQGATAYEQYF. The CDR3 coding sequence is TGTGCCAGCAGGAGACAGGGGGCGACAGCCTACGAGCAGTACTTC.

The chain is built from TRBV7-8 and TRBJ2-7; 8 positions match TRBD1. Germline loops: CDR1 SGHVS, CDR2 FQNEAQ. V was clipped by 5 bases and J by 6 bases; unmatched bases: 15. The CDR3 covers 16 residues. Written as DNA, the CDR3 is TGTGCCAGCAGCCCTGTCGCCCGACAGGGGCGGGCCGAGCAGTACTTC. It yields the protein CASSPVARQGRAEQYF. The full variable domain, with the rest looked up from reference TRBV7-8 and TRBJ2-7, is GAGVSQSPRYKVAKRGQDVALRCDPISGHVSLFWYQQALGQGPEFLTYFQNEAQLDKSGLPSDRFFAERPEGSVSTLKIQRTQQEDSAVYLCASSPVARQGRAEQYFGPGTRLTVT.

The chain carries TRBV5-5 and TRBJ2-7; D is uncertain. The V end was cut by 4 bases, the J end by 0 bases, with 14 bases between. Per germline, CDR1 SGHKS and CDR2 YYEKEE (reference sequence). This CDR3 has 15 amino acids. For the CDR3, the DNA is TGTGCCAGCAGCCCCCTGGGCGGTAGCTCCTACGAGCAGTACTTC. It yields the protein CASSPLGGSSYEQYF.